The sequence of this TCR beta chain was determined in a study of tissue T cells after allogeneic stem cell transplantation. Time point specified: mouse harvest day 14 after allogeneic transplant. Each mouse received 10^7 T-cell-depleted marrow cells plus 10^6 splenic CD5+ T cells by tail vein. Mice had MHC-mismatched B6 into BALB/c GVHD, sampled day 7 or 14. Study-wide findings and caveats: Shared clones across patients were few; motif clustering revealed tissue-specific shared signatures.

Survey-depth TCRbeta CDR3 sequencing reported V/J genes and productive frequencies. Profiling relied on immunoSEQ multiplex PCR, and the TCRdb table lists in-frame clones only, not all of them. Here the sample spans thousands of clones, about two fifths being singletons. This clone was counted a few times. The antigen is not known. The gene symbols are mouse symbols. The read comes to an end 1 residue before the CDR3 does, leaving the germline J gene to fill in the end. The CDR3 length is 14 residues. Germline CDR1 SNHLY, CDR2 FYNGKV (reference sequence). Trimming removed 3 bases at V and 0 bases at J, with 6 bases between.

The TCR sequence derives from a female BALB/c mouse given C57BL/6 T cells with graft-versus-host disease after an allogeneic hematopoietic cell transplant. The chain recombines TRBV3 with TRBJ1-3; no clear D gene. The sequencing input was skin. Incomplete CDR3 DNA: TGTGCCAGCAGCTTCGGCAGTTCTGGAAATACGCTCTAT. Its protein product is CASSFGSSGNTLY. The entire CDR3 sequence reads CASSFGSSGNTLYF.